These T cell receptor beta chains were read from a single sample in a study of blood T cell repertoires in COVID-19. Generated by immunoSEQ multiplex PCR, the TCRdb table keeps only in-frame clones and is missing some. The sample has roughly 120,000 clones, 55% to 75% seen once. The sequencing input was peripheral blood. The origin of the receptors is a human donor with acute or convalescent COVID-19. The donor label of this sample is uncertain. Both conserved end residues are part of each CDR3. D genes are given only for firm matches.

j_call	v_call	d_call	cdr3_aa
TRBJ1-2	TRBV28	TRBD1	CASSSPTGSSNYGYTF
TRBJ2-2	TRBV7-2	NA	CASSSGRTKGELFF
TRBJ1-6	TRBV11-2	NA	CASSLGPGITSPLHF
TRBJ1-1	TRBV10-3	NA	CAIRWTAPGDTEAFF
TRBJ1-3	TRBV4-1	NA	CASSRPAISGNTIYF
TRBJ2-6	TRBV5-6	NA	CASSYRLSPTGANVLTF
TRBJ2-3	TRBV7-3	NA	CASSPHGADTQYF
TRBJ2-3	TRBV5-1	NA	CASSLQGGSTDTQYF
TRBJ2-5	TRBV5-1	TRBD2	CASSLAGSGGAQETQYF
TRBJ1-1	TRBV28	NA	CASSTVGGARPEAFF
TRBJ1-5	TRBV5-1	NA	CASSLDGGGNQPQHF
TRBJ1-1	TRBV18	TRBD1	CASSAMGQGGVRTEAFF
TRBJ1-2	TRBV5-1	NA	CASSPLLAGVDGYTF
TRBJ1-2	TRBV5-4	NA	CASSPGPGDYGYTF
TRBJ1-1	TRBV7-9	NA	CASSIGGARAFF
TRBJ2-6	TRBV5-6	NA	CASNRGSGFSGANVLTF
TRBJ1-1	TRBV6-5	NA	CASSYSSTASNTEAFF
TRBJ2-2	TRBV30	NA	CATIGGRAGELFF